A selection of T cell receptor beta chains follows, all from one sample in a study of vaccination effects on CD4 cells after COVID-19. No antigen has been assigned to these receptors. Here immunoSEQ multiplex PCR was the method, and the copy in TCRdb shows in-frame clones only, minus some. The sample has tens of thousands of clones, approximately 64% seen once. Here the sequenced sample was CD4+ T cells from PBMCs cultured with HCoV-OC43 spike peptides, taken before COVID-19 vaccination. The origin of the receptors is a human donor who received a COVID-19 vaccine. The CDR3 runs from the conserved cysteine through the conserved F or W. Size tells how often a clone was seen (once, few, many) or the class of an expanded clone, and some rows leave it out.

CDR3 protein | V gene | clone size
CASSEIEVANTGELFF | TRBV2 | .
CASSRNTPYNSPLHF | TRBV5-5 | .
CASSLQRLAGGGTDTQYF | TRBV27 | .
CASSRGHEQFF | TRBV2 | .
CASSSRSNLYEQYF | TRBV7-8 | .
CASSYSKDRVRTF | TRBV6-5 | .
CASSTGSYNGYTF | TRBV6-5 | .
CASGLLDTGPYGYTF | TRBV12-5 | once
CASSSGHSPLHF | TRBV27 | .
CASSFTAGTGGGYEQYF | TRBV5-5 | .
CASTIRRGEETQYF | TRBV11-2 | .
CASSQSGLAGGPGTQYF | TRBV19 | few
CASSHYLTSLTDTQYF | TRBV12-1 | few
CASSLGAGFYNEQFF | TRBV7-6 | .
CASSEDGQGGQPQHF | TRBV6-1 | .
CASSQQGNEQFF | TRBV5-1 | once
CASSLGQGGTNQPQHF | TRBV18 | .
CASSIGLDNSPLHF | TRBV19 | .
CASHRQGGNEQFF | TRBV13 | .
CASSLEGTVTNQPQHF | TRBV7-8 | .
CASSQDSGGFTDTQYF | TRBV3-1/TRBV3-2 | .
CASARKGGEAFF | TRBV13 | .
CASRAAVHTGELFF | TRBV6-5 | .
CASSPRQGGSYEQYF | TRBV7-2 | .
CASSLAAGMNYGYTF | TRBV5-4 | .
CASSYRGGTDTQYF | TRBV6-5 | .
CASSQGDRWMNTEAFF | TRBV14 | .
CASSIPSKYEKLFF | TRBV19 | once
CASSLEGPKYF | TRBV5-1 | .
CASSSRLSFAEAFF | TRBV5-4 | .
CASSVGRAANTIYF | TRBV10-1 | .
CAWKPGQGMNTEAFF | TRBV30 | .
CASSDAGTGYGYTF | TRBV18 | .
CASSHSGGDFYEQYF | TRBV4-2 | .
CASTHRQGLTDTQYF | TRBV5-1 | .